This passage covers 27 T cell receptor beta chains from one sample sequenced in a study of naive and memory T cell subsets. For these TCRs, the target antigens are not known. Study findings and constraints: Especially in CD8 cells, naive repertoires contained a few larger clonotypes, possibly CD45RA-re-expressing memory cells.

An equimolar mix of two oligonucleotides served as the beta constant-region primer for TRBC1 and TRBC2. The ligated cDNA underwent four PCR rounds using SP2 and nested alpha and beta constant-region primers. MiXCR was run by TCRdb on the UMI-ligation and nested PCR reads, yielding one entry per CDR3 protein. The sample carries 120,000 to 150,000 distinct CDR3 sequences, approximately 20% recorded once. The material sequenced was naive CD8+ T cells from blood. The receptors were gathered from a human donor in good health.

This clonotype was seen more than once but under ten times. This sequence joins TRBV14 and TRBJ2-6; D ambiguous. Deletions cut 0 bases from V and 0 bases from J, with 24 bases between. The CDR3 spans 22 residues. Germline values: CDR1 SGHDN, CDR2 FVKESK. CDR3 region: CASSQDGFGRDAFVSGANVLTF. DNA for the CDR3: TGTGCCAGCAGCCAAGATGGGTTCGGTAGGGATGCTTTCGTCTCTGGGGCCAACGTCCTGACTTTC.

This clonotype showed up just a few times. This chain joins TRBV29-1 and TRBJ1-2; TRBD1 agrees at 8 bases. The CDR3 has 13 residues. The J segment lost 4 bases and the V segment lost 7 bases, leaving 8 bases of the junction unmatched. Germline CDR1 reads SQVTM; CDR2 reads ANQGSEA. The CDR3 region is CSDTATGAYGYTF. The CDR3 nucleotides are TGCAGCGATACCGCGACAGGGGCCTATGGCTACACCTTC.

The V gene is TRBV21-1, the J gene TRBJ1-1; the table's D call, TRBD1, was not checked against the DNA. TRBV21-1 is classified as a pseudogene. The CDR3 length is 14 residues. In DNA form, the CDR3 reads TGTGCCAGCAGCAAGACCAGGGGGGACACTGAAGCTTTCTTT. The encoded protein is CASSKTRGDTEAFF.

In its sample, this clonotype was seen a few times. This rearrangement joins TRBV29-1 to TRBJ2-2, with D hard to call. V was pared by 3 bases and J by 4 bases, with 15 bases between. The CDR3 contains 15 residues. Germline V gives CDR1 SQVTM, CDR2 ANQGSEA. The CDR3 DNA sequence: TGCAGCGTTGATGCCAGCCTTCTGGGCACCGGGGAGCTGTTTTTT. This codes for CSVDASLLGTGELFF.

This clonotype was observed at least ten times. The V call is TRBV30, the J call TRBJ1-2; 9 bases agree with TRBD1. Germline values: CDR1 GTSNPN, CDR2 SVGIG (reference sequence). After removal of 5 bases from V and 4 bases from J, the junction contained 8 bases not matched to a gene. The CDR3 runs to 14 residues. The CDR3 DNA reads TGTGCCTGGGACCCGGGACAGGGTGTCTATGGCTACACCTTC. Translated: CAWDPGQGVYGYTF.

A few counts support this clonotype. The V gene is TRBV27, the J gene TRBJ2-3; no firm D call. The ends were cut back, 0 bases at V and 2 bases at J, with 6 bases in the middle. Germline CDR1 MNHEY, CDR2 SMNVEV (reference sequence). CDR3 size: 14 residues. The CDR3 DNA reads TGTGCCAGCAGTTTATCGACGTTCACAGATACGCAGTATTTT. Translating gives CASSLSTFTDTQYF.

The chain links TRBV4-3 to TRBJ2-7; D unclear. V lost 0 bases to trimming and J lost 1 base, with 4 bases between them. CDR1 is LGHNA, CDR2 YSLEER, per germline. The CDR3 contains 13 residues. The CDR3 sequence: CASSQDRSYEQYF. In DNA form, the CDR3 reads TGCGCCAGCAGCCAAGACAGGTCCTACGAGCAGTACTTC.

This clonotype was counted only a few times. This chain links TRBV5-1 with TRBJ2-5; unclear D gene. This CDR3 comprises 14 residues. Germline V gives CDR1 SGHRS, CDR2 YFSETQ. Deletions cut 5 bases from V and 5 bases from J, with 16 bases between. The CDR3 here is CASRSEEFEETQYF. CDR3 nucleotide sequence: TGCGCCAGCAGGTCCGAGGAATTCGAGGAGACCCAGTACTTC.

This clonotype was seen more than once but under ten times. The V gene is TRBV7-9, the J gene TRBJ1-1; 7 bases match TRBD1. Germline V CDR1 and CDR2: SEHNR, FQNEAQ (reference sequence). There are 12 residues in the CDR3. V lost 5 bases, J lost 7 bases, and 4 bases stayed unmatched. CDR3 sequence (DNA): TGTGCCAGCAGCACAGGGGTAGTTGAAGCTTTCTTT. This translates into CASSTGVVEAFF.

Only one count was recorded for this clonotype. This chain joins TRBV5-1 and TRBJ1-1; 7 bases map to TRBD1. V shed 4 bases, J shed 3 bases, and the junction held 3 bases outside the gene matches. The length of the CDR3 is 13 residues. The germline V gene encodes CDR1 SGHRS and CDR2 YFSETQ. CDR3 nucleotide sequence: TGCGCCAGCAGCCGACAGGGCTACACTGAAGCTTTCTTT. Protein: CASSRQGYTEAFF. The full variable domain, in which reference TRBV5-1 and TRBJ1-1 provide the parts outside the CDR3, is KAGVTQTPRYLIKTRGQQVTLSCSPISGHRSVSWYQQTPGQGLQFLFEYFSETQRNKGNFPGRFSGRQFSNSRSEMNVSTLELGDSALYLCASSRQGYTEAFFGQGTRLTVV.

This clonotype was observed a few times. Written as DNA, the CDR3 is TGTGCCAGCAGCCAAGATGGGGGCTCTCGCAAAGCTTTCTTT. This encodes CASSQDGGSRKAFF. This sequence joins TRBV3-1 and TRBJ1-1; weak D call: TRBD1 (6 bases). Germline V lookup: CDR1 LGHDT, CDR2 YNNKEL (reference sequence). Trimming cost V 0 bases and J 9 bases, with 14 bases left between them. The CDR3 is made up of 14 amino acids.

This clonotype was picked up a small number of times. CDR3 region: CASSDTGGAGQPQHF. CDR3 in DNA: TGCGCCAGCAGCGATACAGGGGGCGCAGGTCAGCCCCAGCATTTT. The chain joins TRBV4-1 to TRBJ1-5, with TRBD1 identical over 9 bases. The CDR3 consists of 15 residues. CDR1 is MGHRA and CDR2 is YSYEKL in the germline V gene. J gave up 6 bases and V 5 bases, and 8 bases lay outside the gene matches.

The V call is TRBV28, the J call TRBJ2-6; weak D call: TRBD1 (6 bases). Trimming shortened V by 5 bases and J by 2 bases, and 10 bases separated the two germline ends. Germline V lookup: CDR1 MDHEN, CDR2 SYDVKM. The CDR3 length is 15 residues. The DNA of the CDR3 is TGTGCCAGCAGTGCAGGGGACCCTGGGGCCAACGTCCTGACTTTC. Its protein product is CASSAGDPGANVLTF. The whole variable domain, remainder taken from reference TRBV28 and TRBJ2-6, is DVKVTQSSRYLVKRTGEKVFLECVQDMDHENMFWYRQDPGLGLRLIYFSYDVKMKEKGDIPEGYSVSREKKERFSLILESASTNQTSMYLCASSAGDPGANVLTFGAGSRLTVL.

The table lists this clonotype with a few counts. This chain links TRBV6-5 with TRBJ1-6, with TRBD1 as a possible D gene (6 bases). Per germline, CDR1 MNHEY and CDR2 SVGAGI. The V end was cut by 3 bases, the J end by 9 bases, with 9 bases between. The CDR3 covers 13 residues. CDR3 protein: CASSYKGVSPLHF. In DNA form, the CDR3 reads TGTGCCAGCAGTTATAAGGGGGTTTCACCCCTCCACTTT.

This clonotype was observed a handful of times. The gene calls are TRBV4-3 and TRBJ2-1; no clear D gene. The CDR3 extends over 15 amino acids. Germline V gene data show CDR1 as LGHNA and CDR2 as YSLEER. With 0 bases removed from V and 9 bases from J, the gap between germline ends came to 15 bases. The CDR3 region has the DNA TGCGCCAGCAGCCAAGATAGGGCCCCCCCGAGTGAGCAGTTCTTC. Translating gives CASSQDRAPPSEQFF.

The chain has TRBV28 and TRBJ2-2, with TRBD2 matching over 12 bases. The germline V gene has CDR1 MDHEN and CDR2 SYDVKM. V shed 2 bases, J shed 3 bases, and the junction held 13 bases outside the gene matches. The CDR3 consists of 20 residues. CDR3: CASSLAGPGTSGFYTGELFF. The CDR3 region has the DNA TGTGCCAGCAGTTTAGCGGGTCCTGGGACTAGCGGGTTTTACACCGGGGAGCTGTTTTTT. Drawing the rest from reference TRBV28 and TRBJ2-2, the complete variable domain is DVKVTQSSRYLVKRTGEKVFLECVQDMDHENMFWYRQDPGLGLRLIYFSYDVKMKEKGDIPEGYSVSREKKERFSLILESASTNQTSMYLCASSLAGPGTSGFYTGELFFGEGSRLTVL.

This chain links TRBV25-1 with TRBJ1-1; D is ambiguous. Trimming shortened V by 7 bases and J by 3 bases, and 6 bases separated the two germline ends. The CDR3 spans 11 residues. Germline V gene lookup returns CDR1 MGHDK and CDR2 SYGVNS. The CDR3 protein is CASTGDTEAFF. In nucleotides, the CDR3 is TGTGCCAGCACTGGGGACACTGAAGCTTTCTTT.

The J gene is TRBJ2-7, the V gene TRBV19; TRBD1 is a possible D gene (6 bases). CDR3 length equals 16 residues. The V and J ends lost 5 bases and 1 base respectively, with 18 bases between them. CDR1 LNHDA and CDR2 SQIVND come from the germline V gene (reference sequence). CDR3 nucleotide sequence: TGTGCCAGTAGTGTGTCCGGGACACCAAGATCCTACGAGCAGTACTTC. Encoded protein: CASSVSGTPRSYEQYF.

This clonotype was counted a few times. The chain combines TRBV6-6 with TRBJ1-1; TRBD1 might be the D (6 bases). Trimming took off 0 bases at V and 7 bases at J, with 21 bases between the two ends. This CDR3 is 17 amino acids long. The germline gives CDR1 MNHNY, CDR2 SVGAGI (reference sequence). The CDR3 reads CASSYSIQGSKIGEAFF. The CDR3 DNA is TGTGCCAGCAGTTACTCGATCCAGGGGAGCAAAATCGGTGAAGCTTTCTTT.

The sample holds a few counts of this clonotype. The chain has TRBV6-5 and TRBJ2-7, with D perhaps TRBD1 (5 bases). Per germline, CDR1 MNHEY and CDR2 SVGAGI. Trimming cost V 5 bases and J 4 bases, with 12 bases left between them. The CDR3 is 13 amino acids. The DNA for the CDR3 is TGTGCCAGCAGTCGGGCAGGGAATTACGAGCAGTACTTC. It encodes CASSRAGNYEQYF.

This clonotype was seen a handful of times. The gene calls are TRBV12-3 or TRBV12-4 and TRBJ2-1; D is possibly TRBD2 (6 bases). The CDR3 has 13 amino acids. V shed 3 bases and J shed 6 bases, with 9 bases lying between them. The CDR3 spells CASSFGLLNEQFF. The CDR3 region has the DNA TGTGCCAGCAGTTTCGGACTACTCAATGAGCAGTTCTTC.

This clonotype was seen more than once but under ten times. The V gene is TRBV5-4, the J gene TRBJ2-2, with 14 bases fitting TRBD2. Trimming took 4 bases from V and 0 from J; bases not matched to a gene: 8. This CDR3 comprises 19 residues. The germline gives CDR1 SGHNT, CDR2 YYREEE (reference sequence). CDR3 in amino acids: CASSGSGLAGEANTGELFF. DNA of the CDR3: TGTGCCAGCAGCGGCTCGGGACTAGCGGGAGAGGCGAACACCGGGGAGCTGTTTTTT.

There are a few counts of this clonotype. The rearrangement uses TRBV9 and TRBJ2-1; D is possibly TRBD1 (6 bases). Per the germline V gene, CDR1 is SGDLS and CDR2 is YYNGEE. The CDR3 contains 18 residues. V lost 3 bases and J 2 bases, leaving 21 bases between the germline ends. For the CDR3, the DNA is TGTGCCAGCAGCGCGGAAAGGGGGTTCTCCAGAGCCTACAATGAGCAGTTCTTC. Its translation is CASSAERGFSRAYNEQFF.

This rearrangement joins TRBV12-3 or TRBV12-4 to TRBJ2-7; D call uncertain. V gave up 1 base and J gave up 8 bases, with 9 bases separating them. This CDR3 is built from 12 residues. DNA of the CDR3: TGTGCCAGCAGTTTAGATACACTAAAGCAGTACTTC. This translates into CASSLDTLKQYF.

The V gene is TRBV6-5, the J gene TRBJ1-3, with D possibly matching TRBD1 (6 bases). Germline lookup yields CDR1 MNHEY and CDR2 SVGAGI. With 11 bases removed from V and 3 bases from J, the gap between germline ends came to 11 bases. The CDR3 totals 12 residues. The CDR3 nucleotides are TGTGCCGCTGGGGACATTGGAAACACCATATATTTT. It specifies CAAGDIGNTIYF.

The chain has TRBV27 and TRBJ1-6; no clear D gene. The CDR3 runs 16 residues. Per germline, CDR1 MNHEY and CDR2 SMNVEV (reference sequence). V dropped 8 bases and J dropped 0 bases, with 14 bases sitting between them. The CDR3 DNA sequence: TGTGCCAGCGGTAGGCTGATTAGCTCCTATAATTCACCCCTCCACTTT. Its translation is CASGRLISSYNSPLHF.

V gene TRBV5-1 combines with J gene TRBJ2-7, with 11 bases matching TRBD1. J was trimmed by 5 bases and V by 0 bases; bases with no gene match: 7. The CDR3 loop spans 16 amino acids. Looked up from germline, CDR1 is SGHRS and CDR2 is YFSETQ. The CDR3: CASSLDKMDRGHEQYF. The CDR3 region has the DNA TGCGCCAGCAGCTTGGACAAAATGGACAGGGGGCACGAGCAGTACTTC.